These T cell receptor beta chains were read from a single sample in a study of blood T cell repertoires in COVID-19. Assay used: immunoSEQ multiplex PCR; TCRdb lists only in-frame clones, some missing. This repertoire shows 60,000 to 80,000 clones, roughly 83% found once; its top ten account for about 10%. The specimen was peripheral blood. The origin of the receptors is a man aged 45-65 years with active COVID-19. The conserved cysteine and the conserved F or W are not part of the CDR3 here. Fields, in order: CDR3 length, V gene, clone size, J gene, CDR3 protein. Rows may omit the clone size; those that give it use once, few, many or a size class.

>10|TRBV12-3/TRBV12-4|.|TRBJ2-3
ASSFSTDTQY
>9|TRBV11-3|.|TRBJ1-5
ELGHDQPQH
>13|TRBV5-1|.|TRBJ2-7
ASSPWTGSSYEQY
>12|TRBV14|many|TRBJ2-7
ASSQGRDSYEQY
>16|TRBV19|.|TRBJ1-4
ASRTQGVLGATNEKLF
>13|TRBV19|.|TRBJ2-1
ASSDTGQVNNEQF
>11|TRBV2|few|TRBJ2-2
ASTTGVGGELF
>11|TRBV9|.|TRBJ2-1
ASSPSVDNEQF
>13|TRBV5-1|.|TRBJ2-7
ASSPVAGGTYEQY
>14|TRBV9|.|TRBJ1-2
ASSGSRATGNYGYT
>13|TRBV6-5|.|TRBJ2-5
ATSQRGHSQETQY
>15|TRBV7-7|.|TRBJ2-2
ASSPGTSGTVGGELF
>16|TRBV24-1|.|TRBJ1-3
ATSPGQQRMGSGNTIY